This is a list of T cell receptor beta chains from one sample in a study of shared clonotypes between healthy human individuals. Using immunoSEQ multiplex PCR, the repertoire was profiled, and TCRdb retains in-frame clones only, with some absent. The sample yields about 2.2 million clones, 80% to 95% seen once. Sequenced: naive CD8+ T cells from PBMCs. The receptors stem from a man aged 18 to 29 in good health. Some clones in this sample may be carry-over from other donors' samples. Both conserved end residues are trimmed from each CDR3. The order of the fields is J gene, V gene, D gene, CDR3 protein. A D gene is named only where the DNA matches it firmly.

J gene: TRBJ2-7
V gene: TRBV7-6
D gene: TRBD1
CDR3 protein: ASSKTTGGASLGEQY

J gene: TRBJ2-7
V gene: TRBV5-1
D gene: TRBD2
CDR3 protein: ASSITGTSGYEQY

J gene: TRBJ2-7
V gene: TRBV15
D gene: TRBD2
CDR3 protein: ATSEREGYEQY

J gene: TRBJ2-1
V gene: TRBV10-3
D gene: TRBD2
CDR3 protein: AILRLAGNEQF

J gene: TRBJ1-1
V gene: TRBV7-6
D gene: .
CDR3 protein: ASSLYGTEAF

J gene: TRBJ2-7
V gene: TRBV11-2
D gene: .
CDR3 protein: ASSFYQGEQY

J gene: TRBJ1-2
V gene: TRBV9
D gene: .
CDR3 protein: ASSTAGQNFYGYT

J gene: TRBJ2-2
V gene: TRBV30
D gene: .
CDR3 protein: AWSPDSGTGELF

J gene: TRBJ2-3
V gene: TRBV5-1
D gene: .
CDR3 protein: ASKPGLVSTDTQY

J gene: TRBJ2-7
V gene: TRBV30
D gene: .
CDR3 protein: AWRSRNSYEQY

J gene: TRBJ1-1
V gene: TRBV27
D gene: .
CDR3 protein: ASGPRGTEAF

J gene: TRBJ2-1
V gene: TRBV27
D gene: .
CDR3 protein: ASSLALYNEQF

J gene: TRBJ2-1
V gene: TRBV27
D gene: .
CDR3 protein: ASSYMRSYNEQF

J gene: TRBJ2-7
V gene: TRBV28
D gene: TRBD2
CDR3 protein: ASSSTSGRWPPYEQY

J gene: TRBJ1-1
V gene: TRBV5-3
D gene: .
CDR3 protein: ARKGPHQKVNTEAF

J gene: TRBJ1-2
V gene: TRBV7-9
D gene: .
CDR3 protein: ASSRPLGYGYT

J gene: TRBJ2-2
V gene: TRBV13
D gene: .
CDR3 protein: ASSDRFSGELF

J gene: TRBJ2-1
V gene: TRBV11-2
D gene: .
CDR3 protein: ASSPGGRINEQF

J gene: TRBJ2-2
V gene: TRBV5-8
D gene: .
CDR3 protein: ASSHHREVTGELF

J gene: TRBJ1-4
V gene: TRBV6-6
D gene: .
CDR3 protein: ASSIAGADYEKLF

J gene: TRBJ2-1
V gene: TRBV27
D gene: .
CDR3 protein: ASSPSYNEQF

J gene: TRBJ1-2
V gene: TRBV29-1
D gene: .
CDR3 protein: SVVGGAGGYT

J gene: TRBJ2-7
V gene: TRBV6-5
D gene: .
CDR3 protein: ASSSRTGAHEQY

J gene: TRBJ2-1
V gene: TRBV27
D gene: TRBD2
CDR3 protein: ASTLGGNTYNEQF

J gene: TRBJ2-7
V gene: TRBV28
D gene: .
CDR3 protein: ASSHRSYEQY

J gene: TRBJ2-5
V gene: TRBV19
D gene: TRBD1
CDR3 protein: ASSPGQGIRETQY

J gene: TRBJ1-2
V gene: TRBV11-2
D gene: .
CDR3 protein: ASSLGSYGYT

J gene: TRBJ2-1
V gene: TRBV6-1
D gene: TRBD2
CDR3 protein: ASSRDYYNEQF

J gene: TRBJ2-5
V gene: TRBV11-2
D gene: .
CDR3 protein: ASSSRDSAEETQY

J gene: TRBJ1-5
V gene: TRBV6-6
D gene: .
CDR3 protein: ASSDLMGDAQH

J gene: TRBJ1-1
V gene: TRBV12-2
D gene: .
CDR3 protein: ASRTTDRVGLAF

J gene: TRBJ1-3
V gene: TRBV27
D gene: TRBD1
CDR3 protein: ASSSDRGPGNTIY

J gene: TRBJ1-4
V gene: TRBV7-2
D gene: .
CDR3 protein: ASSLDQGNEKLF

J gene: TRBJ2-3
V gene: TRBV5-1
D gene: .
CDR3 protein: ASSEGGFTDTQY

J gene: TRBJ2-7
V gene: TRBV27
D gene: .
CDR3 protein: ASSLSGTPYEQY

J gene: TRBJ2-3
V gene: TRBV4-1
D gene: .
CDR3 protein: ASSQLGLVGDTQY

J gene: TRBJ1-1
V gene: TRBV9
D gene: TRBD1
CDR3 protein: ASSVGQGVRTEAF

J gene: TRBJ2-1
V gene: TRBV29-1
D gene: TRBD2
CDR3 protein: SVVAGGPKYNEQF

J gene: TRBJ2-5
V gene: TRBV30
D gene: .
CDR3 protein: AWGRYNQETQY